This T cell receptor (beta chain) originates from a study of T cell changes during pregnancy in multiple sclerosis. CDR1 is SGDLS and CDR2 is YYNGEE in the germline V gene. Trimming shortened V by 4 bases and J by 0 bases, and 16 bases separated the two germline ends. The CDR3 consists of 16 residues. Method: immunoSEQ multiplex PCR; TCRdb's copy keeps in-frame clones and lacks some. This table has 91,000 or so clones, around 92% appearing once. The source was peripheral blood, collected after pregnancy. The chain uses TRBV9 and TRBJ1-1; no definite D call. The clonotype comes from a female donor with multiple sclerosis, enrolled in a pregnancy study. The CDR3 DNA follows: TGTGCCAGCAGCCTCTCGGCATCGGACTTGAACACTGAAGCTTTCTTT. It codes for CASSLSASDLNTEAFF.